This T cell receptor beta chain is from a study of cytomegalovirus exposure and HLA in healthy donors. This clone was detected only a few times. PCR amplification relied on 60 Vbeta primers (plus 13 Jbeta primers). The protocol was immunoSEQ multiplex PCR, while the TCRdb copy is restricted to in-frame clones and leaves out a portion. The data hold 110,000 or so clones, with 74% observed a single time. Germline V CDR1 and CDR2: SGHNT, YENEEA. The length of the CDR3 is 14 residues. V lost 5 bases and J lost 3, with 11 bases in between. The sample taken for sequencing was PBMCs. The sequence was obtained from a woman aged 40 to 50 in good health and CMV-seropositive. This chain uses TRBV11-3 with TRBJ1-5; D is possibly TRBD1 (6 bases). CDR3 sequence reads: CASSLTGNNQPQHF. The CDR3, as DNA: TGTGCCAGCAGCCTCACAGGGAACAATCAGCCCCAGCATTTT. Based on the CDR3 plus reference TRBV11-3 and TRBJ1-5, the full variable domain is EAGVVQSPRYKIIEKKQPVAFWCNPISGHNTLYWYLQNLGQGPELLIRYENEEAVDDSQLPKDRFSAERLKGVDSTLKIQPAELGDSAVYLCASSLTGNNQPQHFGDGTRLSIL.